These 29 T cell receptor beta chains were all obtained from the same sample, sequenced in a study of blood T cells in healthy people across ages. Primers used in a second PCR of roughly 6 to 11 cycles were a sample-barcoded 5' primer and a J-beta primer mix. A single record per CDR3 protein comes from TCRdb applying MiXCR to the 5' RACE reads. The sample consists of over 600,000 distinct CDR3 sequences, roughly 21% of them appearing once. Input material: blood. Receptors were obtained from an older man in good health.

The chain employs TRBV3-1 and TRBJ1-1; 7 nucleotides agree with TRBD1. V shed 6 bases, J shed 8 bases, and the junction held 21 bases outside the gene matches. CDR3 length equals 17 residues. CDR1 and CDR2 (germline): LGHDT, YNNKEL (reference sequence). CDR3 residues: CASSPTGTLGSITEAFF. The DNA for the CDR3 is TGTGCCAGCAGTCCGACAGGGACGTTGGGCTCGATCACCGAAGCTTTCTTT.

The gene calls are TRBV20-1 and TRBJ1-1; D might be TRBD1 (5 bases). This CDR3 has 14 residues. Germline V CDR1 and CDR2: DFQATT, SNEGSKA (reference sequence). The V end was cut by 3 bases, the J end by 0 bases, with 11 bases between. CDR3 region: CSARAGTVNTEAFF. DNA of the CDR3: TGCAGTGCTAGGGCAGGGACCGTGAACACTGAAGCTTTCTTT.

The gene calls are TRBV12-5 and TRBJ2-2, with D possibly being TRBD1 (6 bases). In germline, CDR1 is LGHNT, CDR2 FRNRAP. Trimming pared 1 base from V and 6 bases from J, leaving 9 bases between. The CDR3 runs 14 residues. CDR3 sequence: CASGLATGSGELFF. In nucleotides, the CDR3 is TGTGCTAGTGGTTTGGCTACAGGGTCCGGGGAGCTGTTTTTT.

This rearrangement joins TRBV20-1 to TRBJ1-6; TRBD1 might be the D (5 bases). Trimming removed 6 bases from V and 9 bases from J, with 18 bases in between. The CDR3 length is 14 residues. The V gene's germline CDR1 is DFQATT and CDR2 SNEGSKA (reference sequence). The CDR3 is CSARDAAAGSPLHF. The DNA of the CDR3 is TGCAGTGCCCGGGACGCAGCGGCAGGTTCACCCCTCCACTTT.

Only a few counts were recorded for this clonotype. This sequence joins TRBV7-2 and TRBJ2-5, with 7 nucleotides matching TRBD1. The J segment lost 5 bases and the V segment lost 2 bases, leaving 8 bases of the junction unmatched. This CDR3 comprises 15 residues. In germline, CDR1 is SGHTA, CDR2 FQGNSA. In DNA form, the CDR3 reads TGTGCCAGCAGCTTATTTTGGACCAGGGGGGAGACCCAGTACTTC. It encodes CASSLFWTRGETQYF. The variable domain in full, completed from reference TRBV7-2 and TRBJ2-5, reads GAGVSQSPSNKVTEKGKDVELRCDPISGHTALYWYRQSLGQGLEFLIYFQGNSAPDKSGLPSDRFSAERTGGSVSTLTIQRTQQEDSAVYLCASSLFWTRGETQYFGPGTRLLVL.

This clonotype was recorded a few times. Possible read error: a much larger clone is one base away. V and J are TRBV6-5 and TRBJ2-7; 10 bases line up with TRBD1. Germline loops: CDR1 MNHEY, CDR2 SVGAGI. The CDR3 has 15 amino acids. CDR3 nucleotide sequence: TGTGCCAGCAGGCGCGGCGGGACAGGGGCTAACGAGCAGTGCTTC. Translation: CASRRGGTGANEQCF.

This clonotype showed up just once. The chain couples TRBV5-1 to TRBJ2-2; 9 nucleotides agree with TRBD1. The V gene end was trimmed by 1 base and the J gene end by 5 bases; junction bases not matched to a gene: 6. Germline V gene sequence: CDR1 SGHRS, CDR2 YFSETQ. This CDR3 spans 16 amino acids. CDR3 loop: CASSLTGGRQTGELFF. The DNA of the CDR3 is TGCGCCAGCAGCTTGACAGGGGGCCGTCAAACCGGGGAGCTGTTTTTT.

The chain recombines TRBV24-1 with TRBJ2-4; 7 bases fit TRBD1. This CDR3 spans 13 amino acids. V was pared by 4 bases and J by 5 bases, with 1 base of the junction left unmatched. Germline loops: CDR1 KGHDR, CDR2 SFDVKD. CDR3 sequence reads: CATSEGGENIQYF. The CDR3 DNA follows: TGTGCCACCAGTGAAGGGGGCGAAAACATTCAGTACTTC.

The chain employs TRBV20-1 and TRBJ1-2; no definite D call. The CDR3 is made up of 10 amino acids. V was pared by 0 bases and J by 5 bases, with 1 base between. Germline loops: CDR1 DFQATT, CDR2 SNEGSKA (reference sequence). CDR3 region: CSARDYGYTF. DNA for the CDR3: TGCAGTGCTAGAGATTATGGCTACACCTTC.

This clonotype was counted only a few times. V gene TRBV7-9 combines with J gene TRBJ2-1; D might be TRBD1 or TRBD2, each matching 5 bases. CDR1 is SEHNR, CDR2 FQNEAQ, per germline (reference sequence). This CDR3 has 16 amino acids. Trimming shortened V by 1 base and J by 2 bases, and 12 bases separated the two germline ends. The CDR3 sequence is CASSLVTAAPYNEQFF. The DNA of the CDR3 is TGTGCCAGCAGCTTAGTGACAGCGGCCCCCTACAATGAGCAGTTCTTC.

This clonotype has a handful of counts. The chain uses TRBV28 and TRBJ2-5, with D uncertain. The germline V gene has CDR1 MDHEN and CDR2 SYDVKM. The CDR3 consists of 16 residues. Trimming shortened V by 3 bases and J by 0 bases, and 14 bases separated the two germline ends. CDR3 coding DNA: TGTGCCAGCAGTTTCCGCCCATTCGGAGACCAAGAGACCCAGTACTTC. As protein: CASSFRPFGDQETQYF.

The chain's CDR3 is CATSRDQDRGGYTF. The CDR3 nucleotides read TGTGCCACCAGCAGAGATCAGGACAGGGGTGGCTACACCTTC. V and J are TRBV15 and TRBJ1-2; 9 bases match TRBD1. Germline V gene data show CDR1 as LNHNV and CDR2 as YYDKDF (reference sequence). The CDR3 runs 14 residues. Trimming at V came to 0 bases and at J to 7 bases, leaving 3 bases not matched to a gene.

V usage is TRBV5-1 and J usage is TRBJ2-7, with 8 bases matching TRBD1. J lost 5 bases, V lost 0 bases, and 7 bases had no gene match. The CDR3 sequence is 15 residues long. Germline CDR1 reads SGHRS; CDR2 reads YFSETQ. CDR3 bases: TGCGCCAGCAGCTTGGCCGTGGACAGGGTCCACGAGCAGTACTTC. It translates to CASSLAVDRVHEQYF. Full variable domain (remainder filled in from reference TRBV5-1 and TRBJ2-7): KAGVTQTPRYLIKTRGQQVTLSCSPISGHRSVSWYQQTPGQGLQFLFEYFSETQRNKGNFPGRFSGRQFSNSRSEMNVSTLELGDSALYLCASSLAVDRVHEQYFGPGTRLTVT.

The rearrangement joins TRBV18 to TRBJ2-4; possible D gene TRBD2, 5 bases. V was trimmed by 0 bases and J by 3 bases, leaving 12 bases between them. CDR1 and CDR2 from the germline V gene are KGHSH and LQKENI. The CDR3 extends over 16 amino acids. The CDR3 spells CASSPPDSLVKNIQYF. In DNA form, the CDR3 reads TGTGCCAGCTCACCACCGGATTCACTAGTCAAAAACATTCAGTACTTC.

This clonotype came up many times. The CDR3 coding sequence is TGTGCCAGCAGCTTAAGTGGCCGGAACACCGGGGAGCTGTTTTTT. Translating it yields CASSLSGRNTGELFF. The rearrangement joins TRBV7-2 to TRBJ2-2; D is undetermined. The CDR3 has 15 amino acids. Trimming shortened V by 2 bases and J by 1 base, and 8 bases separated the two germline ends. In germline, CDR1 is SGHTA, CDR2 FQGNSA.

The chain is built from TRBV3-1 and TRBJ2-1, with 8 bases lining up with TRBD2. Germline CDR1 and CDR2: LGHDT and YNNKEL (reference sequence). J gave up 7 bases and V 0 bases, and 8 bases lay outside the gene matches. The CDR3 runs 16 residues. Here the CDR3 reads CASSQDPGGPRNEQFF. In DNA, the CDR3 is TGTGCCAGCAGCCAAGATCCGGGAGGGCCGAGGAATGAGCAGTTCTTC.

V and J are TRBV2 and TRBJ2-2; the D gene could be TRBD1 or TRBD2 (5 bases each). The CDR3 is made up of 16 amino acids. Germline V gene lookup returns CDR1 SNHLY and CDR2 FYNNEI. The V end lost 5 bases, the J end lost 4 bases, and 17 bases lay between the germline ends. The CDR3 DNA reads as TGTGCCAGCAGTAAGAGGGACGGAGATACCACCGGGGAGCTGTTTTTT. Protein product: CASSKRDGDTTGELFF. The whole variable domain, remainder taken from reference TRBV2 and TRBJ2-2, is EPEVTQTPSHQVTQMGQEVILRCVPISNHLYFYWYRQILGQKVEFLVSFYNNEISEKSEIFDDQFSVERPDGSNFTLKIRSTKLEDSAMYFCASSKRDGDTTGELFFGEGSRLTVL.

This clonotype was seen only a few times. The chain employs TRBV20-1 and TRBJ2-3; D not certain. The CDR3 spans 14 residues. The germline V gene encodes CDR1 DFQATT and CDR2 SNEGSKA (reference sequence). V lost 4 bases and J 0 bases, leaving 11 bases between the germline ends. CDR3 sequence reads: CSATTEASTDTQYF. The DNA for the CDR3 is TGCAGTGCTACCACCGAAGCTAGCACAGATACGCAGTATTTT.

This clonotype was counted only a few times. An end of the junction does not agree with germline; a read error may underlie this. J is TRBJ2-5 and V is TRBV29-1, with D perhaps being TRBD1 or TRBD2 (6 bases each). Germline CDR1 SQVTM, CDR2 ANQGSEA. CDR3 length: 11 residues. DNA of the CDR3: TGCGGCGGGGACACCCAAGGGACCCAGTACTTC. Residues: CGGDTQGTQYF.

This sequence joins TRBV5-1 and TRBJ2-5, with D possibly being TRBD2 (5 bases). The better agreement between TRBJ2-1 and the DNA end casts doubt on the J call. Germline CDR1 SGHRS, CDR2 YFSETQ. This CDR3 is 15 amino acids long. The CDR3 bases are TGCGCCAGCCGCGAGAGCGGCCAAGTGGGCAATGAGCAGTTCTTC. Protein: CASRESGQVGNEQFF.

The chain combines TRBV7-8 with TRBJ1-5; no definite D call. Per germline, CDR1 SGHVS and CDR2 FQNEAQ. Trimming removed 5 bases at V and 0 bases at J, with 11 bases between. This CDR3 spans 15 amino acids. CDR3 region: CASSPMTNSNQPQHF. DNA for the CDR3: TGTGCCAGCAGCCCTATGACGAATAGCAATCAGCCCCAGCATTTT.

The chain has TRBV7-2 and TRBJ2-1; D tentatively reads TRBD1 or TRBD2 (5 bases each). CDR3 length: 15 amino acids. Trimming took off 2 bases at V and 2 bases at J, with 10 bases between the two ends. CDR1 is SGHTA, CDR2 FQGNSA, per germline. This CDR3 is CASSLQGVPYNEQFF. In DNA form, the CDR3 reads TGTGCCAGCAGCTTACAGGGAGTCCCCTACAATGAGCAGTTCTTC.

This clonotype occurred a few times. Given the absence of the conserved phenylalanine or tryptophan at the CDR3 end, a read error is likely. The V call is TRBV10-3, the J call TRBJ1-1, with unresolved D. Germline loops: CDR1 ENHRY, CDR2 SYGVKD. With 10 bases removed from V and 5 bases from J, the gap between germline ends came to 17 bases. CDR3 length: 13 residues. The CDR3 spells CASTALEGTEAFL. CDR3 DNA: TGTGCCAGTACTGCCCTAGAAGGGACTGAAGCTTTCCTT.

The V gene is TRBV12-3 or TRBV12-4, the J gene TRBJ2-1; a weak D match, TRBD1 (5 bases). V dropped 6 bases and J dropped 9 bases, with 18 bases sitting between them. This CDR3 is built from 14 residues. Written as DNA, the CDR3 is TGTGCCAGCAGCCCCAGGGATGGAGTAGGTGAGCAGTTCTTC. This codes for CASSPRDGVGEQFF.

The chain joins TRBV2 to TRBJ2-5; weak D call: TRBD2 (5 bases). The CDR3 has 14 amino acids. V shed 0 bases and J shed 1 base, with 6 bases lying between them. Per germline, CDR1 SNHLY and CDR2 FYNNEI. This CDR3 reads CASSEASAQETQYF. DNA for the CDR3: TGTGCCAGCAGTGAAGCTAGCGCCCAAGAGACCCAGTACTTC.

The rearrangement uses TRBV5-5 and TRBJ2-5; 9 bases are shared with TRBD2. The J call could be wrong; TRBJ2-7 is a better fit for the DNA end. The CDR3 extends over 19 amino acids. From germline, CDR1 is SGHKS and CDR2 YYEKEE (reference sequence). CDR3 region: CASSLGYRVGLANSYEQYF. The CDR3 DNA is TGTGCCAGCAGCTTGGGATATAGGGTTGGACTAGCGAACTCCTACGAGCAGTACTTC.

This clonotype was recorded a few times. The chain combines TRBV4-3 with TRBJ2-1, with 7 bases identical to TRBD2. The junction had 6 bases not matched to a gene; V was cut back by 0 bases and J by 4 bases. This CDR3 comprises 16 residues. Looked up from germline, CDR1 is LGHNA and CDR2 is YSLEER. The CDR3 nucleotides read TGCGCCAGCAGCCAAGAGGCCAGCGGGGCTTACAATGAGCAGTTCTTC. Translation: CASSQEASGAYNEQFF.

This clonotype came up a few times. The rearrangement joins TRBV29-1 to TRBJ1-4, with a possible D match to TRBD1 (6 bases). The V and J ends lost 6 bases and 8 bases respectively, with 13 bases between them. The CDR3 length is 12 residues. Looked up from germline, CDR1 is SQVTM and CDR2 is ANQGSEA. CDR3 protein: CSVETGPEKLFF. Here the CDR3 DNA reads TGCAGCGTCGAAACAGGGCCCGAAAAACTGTTTTTT.

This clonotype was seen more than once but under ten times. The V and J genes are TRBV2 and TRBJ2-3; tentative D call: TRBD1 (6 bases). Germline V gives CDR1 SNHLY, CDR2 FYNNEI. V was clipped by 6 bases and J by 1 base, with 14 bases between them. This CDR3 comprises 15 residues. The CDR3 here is CASRITRQGTDTQYF. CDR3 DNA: TGTGCCAGCAGGATAACAAGACAGGGCACAGATACGCAGTATTTT.